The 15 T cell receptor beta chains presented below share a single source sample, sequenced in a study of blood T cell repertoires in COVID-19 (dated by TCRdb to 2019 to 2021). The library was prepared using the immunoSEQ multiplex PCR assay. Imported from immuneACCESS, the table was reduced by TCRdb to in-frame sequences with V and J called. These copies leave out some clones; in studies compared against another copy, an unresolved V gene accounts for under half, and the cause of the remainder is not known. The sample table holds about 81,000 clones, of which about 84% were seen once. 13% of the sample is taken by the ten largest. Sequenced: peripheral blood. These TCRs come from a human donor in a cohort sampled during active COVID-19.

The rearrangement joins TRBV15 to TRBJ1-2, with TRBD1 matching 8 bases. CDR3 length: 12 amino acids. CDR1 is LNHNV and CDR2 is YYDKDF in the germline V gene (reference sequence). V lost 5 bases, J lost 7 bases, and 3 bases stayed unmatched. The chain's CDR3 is CATSQGQGGYTF. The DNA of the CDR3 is TGTGCCACCAGCCAAGGACAGGGTGGCTACACCTTC.

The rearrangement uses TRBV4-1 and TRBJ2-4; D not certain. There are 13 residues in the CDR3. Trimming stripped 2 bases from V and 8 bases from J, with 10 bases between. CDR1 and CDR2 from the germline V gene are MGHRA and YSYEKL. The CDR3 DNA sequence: TGCGCCAGCAGCCAACTGGTCCTAGACATTCAGTACTTC. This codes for CASSQLVLDIQYF.

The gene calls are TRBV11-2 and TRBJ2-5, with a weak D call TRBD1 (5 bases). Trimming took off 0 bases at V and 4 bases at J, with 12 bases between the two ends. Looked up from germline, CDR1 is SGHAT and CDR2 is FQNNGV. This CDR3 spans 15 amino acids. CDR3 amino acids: CASSLDRVETETQYF. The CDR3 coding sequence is TGTGCCAGCAGCTTAGACAGGGTGGAAACAGAGACCCAGTACTTC.

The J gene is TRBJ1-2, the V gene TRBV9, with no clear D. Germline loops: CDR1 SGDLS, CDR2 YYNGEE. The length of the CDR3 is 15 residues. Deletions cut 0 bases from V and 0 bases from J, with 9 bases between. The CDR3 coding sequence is TGTGCCAGCAGCGTAGCCCCGGGAGCTAACTATGGCTACACCTTC. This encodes CASSVAPGANYGYTF.

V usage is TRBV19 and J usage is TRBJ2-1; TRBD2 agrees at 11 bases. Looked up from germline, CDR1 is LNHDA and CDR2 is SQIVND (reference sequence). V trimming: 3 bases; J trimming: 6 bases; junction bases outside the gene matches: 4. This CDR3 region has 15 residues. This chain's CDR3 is CASSITSGGFNEQFF. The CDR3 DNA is TGTGCCAGTAGTATTACTAGCGGGGGATTCAATGAGCAGTTCTTC.

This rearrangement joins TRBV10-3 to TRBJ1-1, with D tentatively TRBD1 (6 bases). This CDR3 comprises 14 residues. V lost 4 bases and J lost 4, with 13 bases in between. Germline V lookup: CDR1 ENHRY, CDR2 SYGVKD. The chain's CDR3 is CAISGAQGVTEAFF. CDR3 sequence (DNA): TGTGCCATCAGTGGTGCACAGGGTGTCACTGAAGCTTTCTTT.

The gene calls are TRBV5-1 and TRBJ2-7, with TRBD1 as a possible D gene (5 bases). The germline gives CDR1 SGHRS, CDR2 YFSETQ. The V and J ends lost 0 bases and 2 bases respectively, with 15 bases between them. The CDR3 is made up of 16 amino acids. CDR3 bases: TGCGCCAGCAGCTTGGGATTGGGGCCGGTGGCCTACGAGCAGTACTTC. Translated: CASSLGLGPVAYEQYF. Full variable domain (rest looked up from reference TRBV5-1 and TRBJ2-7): KAGVTQTPRYLIKTRGQQVTLSCSPISGHRSVSWYQQTPGQGLQFLFEYFSETQRNKGNFPGRFSGRQFSNSRSEMNVSTLELGDSALYLCASSLGLGPVAYEQYFGPGTRLTVT.

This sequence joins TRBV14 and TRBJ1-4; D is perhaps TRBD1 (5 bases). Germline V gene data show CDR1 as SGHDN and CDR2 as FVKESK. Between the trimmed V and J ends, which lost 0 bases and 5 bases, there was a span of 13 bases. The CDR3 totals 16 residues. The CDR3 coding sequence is TGTGCCAGCAGCCAAGATCTAACAGGAGTGAATGAAAAACTGTTTTTT. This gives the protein CASSQDLTGVNEKLFF.

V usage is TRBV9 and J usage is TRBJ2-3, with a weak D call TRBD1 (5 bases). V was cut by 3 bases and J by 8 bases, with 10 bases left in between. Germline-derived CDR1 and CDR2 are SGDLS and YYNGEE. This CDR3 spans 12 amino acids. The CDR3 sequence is CASSGGERTQYF. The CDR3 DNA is TGTGCCAGCAGCGGGGGCGAACGTACGCAGTATTTT.

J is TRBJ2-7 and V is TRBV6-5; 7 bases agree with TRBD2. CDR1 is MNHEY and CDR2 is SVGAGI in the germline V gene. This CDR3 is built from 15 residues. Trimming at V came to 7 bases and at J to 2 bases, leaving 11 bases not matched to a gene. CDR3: CASTREGRGAYEQYF. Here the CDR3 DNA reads TGTGCCAGCACCAGGGAGGGTAGGGGTGCCTACGAGCAGTACTTC.

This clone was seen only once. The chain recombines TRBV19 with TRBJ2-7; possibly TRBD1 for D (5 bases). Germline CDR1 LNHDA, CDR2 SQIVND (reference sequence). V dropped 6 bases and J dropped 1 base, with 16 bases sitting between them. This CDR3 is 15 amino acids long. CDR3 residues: CASSSTGPRSYEQYF. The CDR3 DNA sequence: TGTGCCAGTAGCTCCACAGGCCCTCGGTCCTACGAGCAGTACTTC.

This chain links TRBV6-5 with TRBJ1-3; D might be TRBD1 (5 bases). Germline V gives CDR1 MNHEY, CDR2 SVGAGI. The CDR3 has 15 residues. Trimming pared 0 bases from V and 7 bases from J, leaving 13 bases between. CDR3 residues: CASSYSGRADNTIYF. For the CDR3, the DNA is TGTGCCAGCAGTTACTCGGGCAGGGCGGACAACACCATATATTTT.

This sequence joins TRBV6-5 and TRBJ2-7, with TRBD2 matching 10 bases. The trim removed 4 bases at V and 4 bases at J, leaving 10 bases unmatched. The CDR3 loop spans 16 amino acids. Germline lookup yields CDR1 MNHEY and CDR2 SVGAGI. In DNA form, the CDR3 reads TGTGCCAGCAGTTCCGCGGAACTAGCGGGGAGATACGAGCAGTACTTC. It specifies CASSSAELAGRYEQYF.

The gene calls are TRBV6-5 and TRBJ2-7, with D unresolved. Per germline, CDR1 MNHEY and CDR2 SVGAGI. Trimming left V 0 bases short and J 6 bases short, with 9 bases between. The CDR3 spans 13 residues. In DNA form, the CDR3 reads TGTGCCAGCAGTTACTCGATGAGCTCCGAGCAGTACTTC. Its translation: CASSYSMSSEQYF.

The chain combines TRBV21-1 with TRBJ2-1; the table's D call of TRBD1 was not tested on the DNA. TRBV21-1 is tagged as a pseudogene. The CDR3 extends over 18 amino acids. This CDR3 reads CASSNPSTDRAFSNEQFF. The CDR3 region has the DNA TGTGCCAGCAGCAATCCTAGTACGGACAGGGCCTTTTCCAATGAGCAGTTCTTC.